This T cell receptor beta chain was documented in a study of OX40 agonist ivuxolimab in advanced cancers. Across the whole study: Patients receiving dose escalation had hepatocellular carcinoma, melanoma, renal cell or head and neck cancer. The study's findings and limits: The mean number of expanded clones was higher in CD8+ T cells than in CD4+.

For this clone: Its specificity is not known.

The V end lost 3 bases, the J end lost 4 bases, and 13 bases lay between the germline ends. Germline CDR1 and CDR2: MNHEY and SMNVEV (reference sequence). The CDR3 contains 14 residues. Assay: immunoSEQ multiplex PCR; the TCRdb copy retains only in-frame clones and omits some. The sample holds 35,000 to 50,000 clones, around nine tenths seen once. The rearrangement uses TRBV27 and TRBJ2-7, with D perhaps given as TRBD1 or TRBD2 (5 bases each). This TCR derives from an adult with an advanced solid tumor such as melanoma, head and neck, liver or kidney cancer. Sequences were derived from CD4+ or CD8+ T cells sorted from blood, sampled in a trial of the OX40 agonist ivuxolimab. The CDR3 DNA reads as TGTGCCAGCAGTTTTCTCGGGGCGGCGTACGAGCAGTACTTC. Amino acids: CASSFLGAAYEQYF.